This paragraph covers one T cell receptor (beta chain) sequence. The data derive from a study of blood T cells in healthy people across ages. Through a sample-barcoded 5' primer and a J-beta primer mix, a second PCR was run for about 7 to 12 cycles. MiXCR was run by TCRdb on the 5' RACE reads, yielding one entry per CDR3 protein. Of over 1,300,000 distinct CDR3 sequences in the sample, around 55% were seen once. The CDR3 runs to 15 residues. V lost 2 bases to trimming and J lost 4 bases; unmatched junction nucleotides: 7. Germline values: CDR1 SGHVS, CDR2 FQNEAQ. Sequencing was performed on blood. This sequence was found in a man aged 18 to 29 in good health. The chain joins TRBV7-8 to TRBJ2-5; 7 positions agree with TRBD1. CDR3 region: CASSLRRQGAETQYF. CDR3 DNA sequence: TGTGCCAGCAGCTTAAGACGACAGGGTGCAGAGACCCAGTACTTC.